These 12 T cell receptor beta chains were all obtained from the same sample, sequenced in a study of CD8+CD57+ T cells in acquired aplastic anemia. Patients selected for sequencing had displayed CD8+CD57+ cell expansion by flow cytometry. Genomic DNA acted as the template from which TCR beta VDJ combination and CDR3 sequence profiling were carried out. TCRdb reprocessed the reads via MiXCR and lists one record per CDR3 protein. The sample records about 98,000 distinct CDR3 sequences, roughly two thirds being singletons. Sequences were obtained from sorted CD4+, CD8+, or CD8+CD57+ T cells (not recorded which) from PBMCs. The receptors were gathered from a human donor with aplastic anemia.

This clonotype has just one count. V gene TRBV4-1 combines with J gene TRBJ2-7, with D unclear. Germline V CDR1 and CDR2: MGHRA, YSYEKL. The V end was cut by 4 bases, the J end by 0 bases, with 13 bases between. This CDR3 contains 15 residues. CDR3 residues: CASSLVTDSSYEQYF. The CDR3 nucleotides are TGCGCCAGCAGCCTTGTGACGGATAGCTCCTACGAGCAGTACTTC.

The chain combines TRBV7-8 with TRBJ1-2; possibly TRBD1 for D (5 bases). In germline, CDR1 is SGHVS, CDR2 FQNEAQ. Trimming stripped 2 bases from V and 5 bases from J, with 12 bases between. CDR3 length: 14 residues. CDR3: CASSLSSQAYGYTF. For the CDR3, the DNA is TGTGCCAGCAGCTTATCGTCACAGGCTTATGGCTACACCTTC.

The chain couples TRBV20-1 to TRBJ2-3, with TRBD2 matching 15 bases. The CDR3 sequence is 16 residues long. Germline V CDR1 and CDR2: DFQATT, SNEGSKA (reference sequence). V shed 6 bases and J 5 bases; nucleotides not matched to a gene: 9. CDR3 sequence reads: CSANGLAGGQGDTQYF. CDR3 DNA: TGCAGTGCAAACGGACTAGCGGGGGGGCAGGGAGATACGCAGTATTTT.

This clonotype has only a few counts. The rearrangement joins TRBV7-3 to TRBJ1-6; no firm D call. Trimming shortened V by 5 bases and J by 7 bases, and 12 bases separated the two germline ends. The CDR3 extends over 14 amino acids. In germline, CDR1 is SGHTA, CDR2 FQGTGA. DNA for the CDR3: TGTGCCAGCAGCAGTGGGCCGGAGAATTCACCCCTCCACTTT. It codes for CASSSGPENSPLHF.

V gene TRBV5-5 combines with J gene TRBJ2-2, with 7 bases identical to TRBD2. Trimming took 2 bases from V and 2 from J; bases not matched to a gene: 6. The CDR3 loop spans 16 amino acids. The V gene's germline CDR1 is SGHKS and CDR2 YYEKEE (reference sequence). CDR3 DNA sequence: TGTGCCAGCAGCTTAGGTTCGGGAGGCAACACCGGGGAGCTGTTTTTT. As protein: CASSLGSGGNTGELFF.

Turning to this clonotype: Germline is not matched at one junction end, which may reflect a read error. The chain combines TRBV25-1 with TRBJ2-1; 7 positions match TRBD2. The CDR3 contains 14 residues. Germline V gives CDR1 MGHDK, CDR2 SYGVNS. The DNA of the CDR3 is TGTGCCAGCAGTTCTAGCGGATCCTACAATAAGCAGTTCTTC. It yields the protein CASSSSGSYNKQFF.

The chain employs TRBV7-2 and TRBJ2-3; 7 bases line up with TRBD2. Germline loops: CDR1 SGHTA, CDR2 FQGNSA. The CDR3 is 16 amino acids. With V trimmed by 5 bases and J by 0 bases, 8 bases remained unmatched. The CDR3 bases are TGTGCCAGCAGCGTTAGCGGGCTTATTAGCACAGATACGCAGTATTTT. It is translated as CASSVSGLISTDTQYF.

This chain's CDR3 is CASSLAFGTSGSSYEQYF. The DNA of the CDR3 is TGTGCCAGCAGCTTAGCTTTCGGGACTAGCGGGAGCTCCTACGAGCAGTACTTC. This rearrangement joins TRBV7-2 to TRBJ2-7, with 14 bases fitting TRBD2. The CDR3 runs 18 residues. V was pared by 0 bases and J by 0 bases, with 4 bases of the junction left unmatched. In germline, CDR1 is SGHTA, CDR2 FQGNSA.

Remarks on this clonotype: It is likely a read error, because the conserved phenylalanine at the end of the CDR3 is missing. The chain uses TRBV15 and TRBJ1-3; a weak D match, TRBD1 (5 bases). The CDR3 consists of 15 residues. CDR1 and CDR2 (germline): LNHNV, YYDKDF (reference sequence). The CDR3 DNA follows: TGTGCCACCAGCAGAGATTGGGGGTCTGGGAACACCATATATCTT. Translation gives CATSRDWGSGNTIYL.

This chain links TRBV15 with TRBJ2-7, with a tentative D call TRBD1 (6 bases). Germline lookup yields CDR1 LNHNV and CDR2 YYDKDF (reference sequence). The V gene lost 3 bases and the J gene lost 7 bases, with 13 bases spanning the gap. The CDR3 loop spans 13 amino acids. The CDR3 DNA reads as TGTGCCACCAGCAGGTCTACAGGGCTAGAGCAGTACTTC. Its protein product is CATSRSTGLEQYF.

Many counts were recorded for this clonotype. The CDR3 loop is CATSDSGQETQYF. DNA for the CDR3: TGTGCCACCAGTGATTCCGGCCAAGAGACCCAGTACTTC. J is TRBJ2-5 and V is TRBV24-1; D not resolved. The V and J ends lost 2 bases and 1 base respectively, with 4 bases between them. CDR3 length equals 13 residues. Germline-derived CDR1 and CDR2 are KGHDR and SFDVKD.

This clonotype was seen a single time. V and J are TRBV25-1 and TRBJ1-2; no firm D call. The CDR3 loop spans 15 amino acids. The germline V gene encodes CDR1 MGHDK and CDR2 SYGVNS. Trimming cost V 2 bases and J 1 base, with 11 bases left between them. The CDR3, as DNA: TGTGCCAGCAGTGAAAACTGGGTGGGTAACTATGGCTACACCTTC. Translated: CASSENWVGNYGYTF.